The 7 T cell receptor beta chains below come from one sample, sequenced in a study of T-cell memory formation after mild COVID-19. TCRdb ran MiXCR on the 5' RACE reads and lists one entry per CDR3 protein. There are just over 400,000 distinct CDR3 sequences in the sample; less than 25% occur only once, and about an eighth lies in the top ten. Sequenced input: PBMCs or a T cell subset sorted from them (not recorded which). The source of these receptors is an adult woman who had mild COVID-19 (a few samples of this study predate the infection). Cell type and time point are not known.

This clonotype has only one observation. The gene calls are TRBV12-3 or TRBV12-4 and TRBJ2-5; D possibly matches TRBD1 or TRBD2 (5 bases each). Trimming cost V 6 bases and J 5 bases, with 10 bases left between them. CDR3 length equals 12 residues. The CDR3 loop is CASSGDRETQYF. For the CDR3, the DNA is TGTGCCAGCAGCGGGGACCGGGAGACCCAGTACTTC.

The rearrangement uses TRBV10-3 and TRBJ1-1, with TRBD1 matching 7 bases. The germline CDR1 and CDR2 sequences are ENHRY and SYGVKD. With V trimmed by 8 bases and J by 1 base, 4 bases remained unmatched. The CDR3 contains 13 residues. CDR3 in amino acids: CAIEDRPNTEAFF. The CDR3 region has the DNA TGTGCCATCGAGGACAGGCCGAACACTGAAGCTTTCTTT.

This clonotype was seen a few times. The chain employs TRBV4-1 and TRBJ1-4; the match to TRBD1 covers 12 bases. In germline, CDR1 is MGHRA, CDR2 YSYEKL. V gave up 2 bases and J gave up 7 bases; unmatched junction bases: 11. The CDR3 runs 18 residues. CDR3: CASSQYPGTGGASEKLFF. In DNA, the CDR3 is TGCGCCAGCAGCCAATACCCCGGGACAGGGGGCGCGAGTGAAAAACTGTTTTTT.

The V gene is TRBV2, the J gene TRBJ1-6; 8 bases agree with TRBD1. The V segment lost 7 bases and the J segment 7 bases; nucleotides outside the gene matches: 9. This CDR3 has 15 residues. Germline CDR1 SNHLY, CDR2 FYNNEI. The CDR3 DNA reads as TGTGCCAGCACTGACAGGGGACTTCCCAATTCACCCCTCCACTTT. It encodes CASTDRGLPNSPLHF.

This clonotype has more than one count but fewer than ten. V usage is TRBV12-3 or TRBV12-4 and J usage is TRBJ2-5, with 8 bases fitting TRBD2. After removal of 6 bases from V and 4 bases from J, the junction contained 10 bases not matched to a gene. The CDR3 has 15 amino acids. CDR3 coding DNA: TGTGCCAGCAGCCAACCCAGCGGGAGTTCAGAGACCCAGTACTTC. Its protein is CASSQPSGSSETQYF.

V gene TRBV18 combines with J gene TRBJ2-2, with a tentative D call TRBD2 (6 bases). This CDR3 spans 18 amino acids. Trimming stripped 0 bases from V and 0 bases from J, with 14 bases between. Germline CDR1 KGHSH, CDR2 LQKENI. The CDR3 here is CASSPPPGTYANTGELFF. CDR3 DNA sequence: TGTGCCAGCTCACCACCTCCGGGGACTTACGCGAACACCGGGGAGCTGTTTTTT.

This clonotype was seen many times. The rearrangement links TRBV7-9 to TRBJ2-7; D is tentatively TRBD1 or TRBD2 (5 bases each). This CDR3 region has 12 residues. The V end was cut by 5 bases, the J end by 5 bases, with 10 bases between. CDR1 is SEHNR, CDR2 FQNEAQ, per germline (reference sequence). CDR3 amino acids: CASSDGTDEQYF. For the CDR3, the DNA is TGTGCCAGCAGCGACGGGACCGACGAGCAGTACTTC.